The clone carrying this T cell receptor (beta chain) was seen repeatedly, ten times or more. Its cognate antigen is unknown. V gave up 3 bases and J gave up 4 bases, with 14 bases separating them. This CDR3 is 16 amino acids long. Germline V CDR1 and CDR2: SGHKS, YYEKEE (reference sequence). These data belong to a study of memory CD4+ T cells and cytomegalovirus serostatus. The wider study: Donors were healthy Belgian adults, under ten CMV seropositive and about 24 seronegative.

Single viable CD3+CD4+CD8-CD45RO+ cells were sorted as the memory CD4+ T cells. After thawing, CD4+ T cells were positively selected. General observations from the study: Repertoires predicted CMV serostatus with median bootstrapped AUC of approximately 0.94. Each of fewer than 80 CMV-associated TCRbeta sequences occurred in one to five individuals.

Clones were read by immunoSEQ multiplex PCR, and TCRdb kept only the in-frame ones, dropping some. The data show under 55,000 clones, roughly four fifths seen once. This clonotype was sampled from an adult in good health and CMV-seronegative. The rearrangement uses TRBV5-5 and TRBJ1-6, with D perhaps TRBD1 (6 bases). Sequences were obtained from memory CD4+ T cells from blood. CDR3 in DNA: TGTGCCAGCAGCTCCTACAGGGCCGCATATAATTCACCCCTCCACTTT. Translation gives CASSSYRAAYNSPLHF.